The 28 T cell receptor beta chains given below trace back to one sample, sequenced in a study of regulatory T cells in long-lasting Graves disease. Construction of the TCR beta libraries employed iRepertoire HTBI primers in conjunction with Arm-PCR of CDR3 regions. TCRdb re-derived calls from the multiplex PCR reads in MiXCR, one entry per CDR3 protein. The data show 400,000 to 550,000 distinct CDR3 sequences, around 14% seen once. Stated time point: newly diagnosed GD, antithyroid drugs for less than 3 months. Isolated PBMC RNA provided the starting material for the TCR library. These same records also appear under a second study, on T cells in Graves' hyperthyroidism and ophthalmopathy.

Sequencing used peripheral blood mononuclear cells (PBMCs), obtained at new diagnosis, from a patient treated with antithyroid drugs. These receptors were collected from a woman aged 25 to 45 with Graves disease.

The chain recombines TRBV11-2 with TRBJ2-1, with D tentatively TRBD1 or TRBD2 (5 bases each). The closer fit of TRBJ2-5 to the DNA end suggests the J call may be wrong. Germline-derived CDR1 and CDR2 are SGHAT and FQNNGV. The CDR3 has 14 residues. CDR3 in amino acids: CASSPGTWGETQYF. CDR3 bases: TGTGCCAGCAGCCCGGGGACCTGGGGGGAGACCCAGTACTTC.

As to this clonotype: Since a much larger clone is just one base distant, this may be a read error. This rearrangement joins TRBV6-2 or TRBV6-3 to TRBJ2-1; D uncertain. Trimming took off 5 bases at V and 3 bases at J, with 8 bases between the two ends. CDR3 length equals 13 residues. CDR1 is MNHEY, CDR2 SVGEGT, per germline. DNA of the CDR3: TGTGCCAGCAGTCTCTGGGGCTACAATGAGCAGTTCTTC. Translation: CASSLWGYNEQFF.

There are many counts of this clonotype. The chain couples TRBV7-9 to TRBJ2-3; 10 bases fit TRBD2. Per the germline V gene, CDR1 is SEHNR and CDR2 is FQNEAQ (reference sequence). Trimming removed 3 bases from V and 0 bases from J; junction bases left unmatched: 3. The CDR3 is 16 amino acids. CDR3 region: CASSFRLAGSTDTQYF. The CDR3 region has the DNA TGTGCCAGCAGCTTCCGACTAGCGGGCAGCACAGATACGCAGTATTTT.

This clonotype appeared many times. V and J are TRBV2 and TRBJ2-2; D may be TRBD1 (5 bases). Germline loops: CDR1 SNHLY, CDR2 FYNNEI. V was pared by 5 bases and J by 4 bases, with 8 bases between. The CDR3 is 13 amino acids. The CDR3 nucleotides read TGTGCCAGCAGTCCAGGGTTCACCGGGGAGCTGTTTTTT. Residues: CASSPGFTGELFF.

The chain links TRBV19 to TRBJ1-1; no definite D call. The CDR3 consists of 11 residues. Trimming pared 1 base from V and 12 bases from J, leaving 9 bases between. Germline V gene data show CDR1 as LNHDA and CDR2 as SQIVND (reference sequence). The CDR3 region has the DNA TGTGCCAGTAGTATAGGTCGGAGAACTTTCTTT. Translated, it gives CASSIGRRTFF.

Many counts were recorded for this clonotype. This rearrangement joins TRBV20-1 to TRBJ1-4; weak D call: TRBD1 (5 bases). The germline V and J ends were trimmed by 3 bases and 7 bases, with 18 bases remaining between them. The CDR3 is made up of 15 amino acids. In germline, CDR1 is DFQATT, CDR2 SNEGSKA (reference sequence). CDR3 DNA sequence: TGCAGTGCTAGGGACGGGACTTGGCTGCGTGAAAAACTGTTTTTT. Translating it yields CSARDGTWLREKLFF.

As concerns this clonotype: The junction does not match germline at one end; this may be a read error. Here the CDR3 reads CASSEGMNTEAFF. CDR3 in DNA: TGTGCCAGCAGCGAGGGGATGAACACTGAAGCTTTCTTT. The chain joins TRBV5-1 to TRBJ1-1; perhaps TRBD1 as D (5 bases). Germline CDR1 SGHRS, CDR2 YFSETQ. CDR3 length: 13 residues.

CDR3 amino acids: CASSLTGGAYNEQFF. The CDR3 DNA follows: TGTGCCAGCAGCTTGACAGGGGGCGCATACAATGAGCAGTTCTTC. This chain connects TRBV11-2 to TRBJ2-1, with TRBD1 identical over 10 bases. V gave up 3 bases and J gave up 4 bases; unmatched junction bases: 3. Germline CDR1 reads SGHAT; CDR2 reads FQNNGV. The CDR3 consists of 15 residues.

As for this clonotype: One junction end does not reproduce the germline sequence, and a read error may be involved. The chain links TRBV5-5 to TRBJ1-1, with TRBD1 identical over 8 bases. Looked up from germline, CDR1 is SGHKS and CDR2 is YYEKEE (reference sequence). This CDR3 is built from 14 residues. This chain's CDR3 is CASRLDRERTEAFF. For the CDR3, the DNA is TGTGCCAGCAGGTTGGACAGGGAGAGGACTGAAGCTTTCTTT.

This clonotype was recorded many times. The chain links TRBV6-2 or TRBV6-3 to TRBJ2-7; 14 bases map to TRBD2. The CDR3 loop spans 18 amino acids. The germline gives CDR1 MNHEY, CDR2 SVGEGT. V dropped 6 bases and J dropped 1; count of bases not matched to a gene: 11. The CDR3 DNA sequence: TGTGCCAGCAGCGGAACCGGGACTAGCGGGAGTTTTTCCTACGAGCAGTACTTC. Translation: CASSGTGTSGSFSYEQYF.

In this sample, this clonotype turned up many times. The rearrangement joins TRBV7-3 to TRBJ2-1; 7 positions match TRBD2. Trimming cost V 1 base and J 8 bases; bases outside gene matches: 8. This CDR3 is 15 amino acids long. Germline assignment: CDR1 SGHTA and CDR2 FQGTGA. CDR3 bases: TGTGCCAGCAGCTTAAACTTGCGGGAGTACCATGAGCAGTTCTTC. Translating gives CASSLNLREYHEQFF.

This clonotype was counted many times. This rearrangement joins TRBV20-1 to TRBJ2-7; TRBD2 matches 10 bases. V gave up 3 bases and J gave up 6 bases; unmatched junction bases: 8. The CDR3 length is 14 residues. Germline-derived CDR1 and CDR2 are DFQATT and SNEGSKA (reference sequence). CDR3: CSASSSSGSSEQYF. As DNA, the CDR3 is TGCAGTGCTAGTTCCTCTAGCGGGAGCTCCGAGCAGTACTTC.

This clonotype was seen at least ten times. The genes are TRBV28 and TRBJ1-1; a possible D gene is TRBD1 (5 bases). Germline CDR1 reads MDHEN; CDR2 reads SYDVKM. V lost 6 bases and J lost 0, with 11 bases in between. The CDR3 runs to 14 residues. DNA for the CDR3: TGTGCCAGCAGCCGAGGACACATGAACACTGAAGCTTTCTTT. Protein: CASSRGHMNTEAFF.

This chain connects TRBV7-9 to TRBJ2-1; D not certain. V was clipped by 8 bases and J by 5 bases, with 10 bases between them. This CDR3 contains 12 residues. Per germline, CDR1 SEHNR and CDR2 FQNEAQ (reference sequence). As DNA, the CDR3 is TGTGCCAGCTCTTTCGTCGACAATGAGCAGTTCTTC. Amino acids: CASSFVDNEQFF.

The V call is TRBV7-8, the J call TRBJ1-3; D is possibly TRBD1 (6 bases). V lost 4 bases and J lost 7, with 8 bases in between. The CDR3 totals 12 residues. Germline CDR1 and CDR2: SGHVS and FQNEAQ. CDR3 nucleotide sequence: TGTGCCAGCAGCTCGCAGGGGAACACCATATATTTT. Translating it yields CASSSQGNTIYF.

The genes are TRBV6-1 and TRBJ1-2; D perhaps matches TRBD1 (5 bases). Germline V gene data show CDR1 as MNHNS and CDR2 as SASEGT. V was clipped by 2 bases and J by 7 bases, with 17 bases between them. The CDR3 contains 15 residues. CDR3 in DNA: TGTGCCAGCAGTGAAAGAGGTACAGGACGGTCTGGCTACACCTTC. Translating gives CASSERGTGRSGYTF.

This clonotype was picked up many times. The chain joins TRBV11-2 to TRBJ2-7; 9 nucleotides align to TRBD2. The CDR3 loop spans 14 amino acids. V was pared by 7 bases and J by 3 bases, with 7 bases of the junction left unmatched. Germline V CDR1 and CDR2: SGHAT, FQNNGV. CDR3 region: CASKGIAGVYEQYF. The CDR3 nucleotides read TGTGCCAGCAAAGGGATAGCGGGAGTCTACGAGCAGTACTTC.

The chain couples TRBV7-9 to TRBJ1-3; D is uncertain. The germline V gene encodes CDR1 SEHNR and CDR2 FQNEAQ (reference sequence). The V and J ends lost 10 bases and 0 bases respectively, with 19 bases between them. This CDR3 is built from 16 residues. CDR3 bases: TGTGCCATCCCCTTAGCGATCCAGAGCTCTGGAAACACCATATATTTT. This translates into CAIPLAIQSSGNTIYF.

At least ten counts were recorded for this clonotype. The gene calls are TRBV6-2 or TRBV6-3 and TRBJ1-4; 11 bases line up with TRBD1. The CDR3 is 11 amino acids. Germline loops: CDR1 MNHEY, CDR2 SVGEGT. The V segment lost 6 bases and the J segment 17 bases; nucleotides outside the gene matches: 5. CDR3 residues: CASSSGTGGFF. The CDR3 coding sequence is TGTGCCAGCAGCTCCGGGACAGGGGGATTTTTT.

This clonotype occurred a few times. The chain's CDR3 is CASSEAERVEAFF. The DNA for the CDR3 is TGTGCCAGCAGTGAAGCGGAAAGGGTTGAAGCTTTCTTT. This chain links TRBV6-1 with TRBJ1-1; D gene uncertain. V lost 0 bases to trimming and J lost 7 bases, with 9 bases between them. Germline V CDR1 and CDR2: MNHNS, SASEGT. The length of the CDR3 is 13 residues.

This clonotype was observed at least ten times. This sequence joins TRBV11-2 and TRBJ1-1, with D maybe TRBD1 (5 bases). Germline V gives CDR1 SGHAT, CDR2 FQNNGV. CDR3 length: 12 amino acids. Trimming removed 8 bases from V and 5 bases from J, with 12 bases in between. The CDR3 DNA reads as TGTGCCAGCGTTAGGGGTTTGACTGAAGCTTTCTTT. This sequence encodes CASVRGLTEAFF.

The chain has TRBV7-9 and TRBJ2-2; TRBD2 matches 7 bases. The CDR3 extends over 14 amino acids. V trimming: 1 base; J trimming: 6 bases; junction bases outside the gene matches: 2. Germline V CDR1 and CDR2: SEHNR, FQNEAQ (reference sequence). This CDR3 is CASSLGGSPGELFF. CDR3 DNA sequence: TGTGCCAGCAGCTTAGGCGGGAGTCCCGGGGAGCTGTTTTTT.

This clonotype has at least ten counts. The chain carries TRBV11-2 and TRBJ2-2; D might be TRBD2 (6 bases). V dropped 3 bases and J dropped 4 bases, with 9 bases sitting between them. The germline V gene encodes CDR1 SGHAT and CDR2 FQNNGV. This CDR3 has 14 amino acids. In DNA, the CDR3 is TGTGCCAGCAGCTTGGGGGGTGGCACCGGGGAGCTGTTTTTT. Amino acids: CASSLGGGTGELFF.

The V call is TRBV30, the J call TRBJ2-7; 9 nucleotides align to TRBD1. Germline V gene lookup returns CDR1 GTSNPN and CDR2 SVGIG (reference sequence). The CDR3 runs to 12 residues. After removal of 8 bases from V and 6 bases from J, the junction contained 8 bases not matched to a gene. The CDR3 region is CARAGQGTEQYF. In nucleotides, the CDR3 is TGTGCCCGAGCGGGACAGGGCACCGAGCAGTACTTC.

This clonotype was found many times. This sequence joins TRBV6-1 and TRBJ1-5, with 8 bases identical to TRBD1. This CDR3 contains 17 residues. Germline trimming cut 4 bases from V and 9 bases from J; bases unmatched to any gene: 17. Germline CDR1 reads MNHNS; CDR2 reads SASEGT. This CDR3 reads CASSGSVGRGLVGPQHF. The CDR3 DNA sequence: TGTGCCAGCAGTGGGAGTGTAGGCAGGGGGCTGGTCGGGCCCCAGCATTTT.

DNA of the CDR3: TGCGCCAGCAGTCTCCCGGACAGGGAGGAGAACACTGAAGCTTTCTTT. Translation: CASSLPDREENTEAFF. The chain uses TRBV10-1 and TRBJ1-1; TRBD1 matches 8 bases. The CDR3 loop spans 16 amino acids. The germline gives CDR1 WNHNN, CDR2 SYGVQD (reference sequence). J was trimmed by 1 base and V by 5 bases; bases with no gene match: 9.

The J gene is TRBJ1-2, the V gene TRBV5-1; no clear D. Germline lookup yields CDR1 SGHRS and CDR2 YFSETQ. CDR3 length: 14 amino acids. Trimming took 0 bases from V and 3 from J, leaving 9 bases between them. The CDR3 region has the DNA TGCGCCAGCAGCTTGGTTGGGATAGACTATGGCTACACCTTC. It is translated as CASSLVGIDYGYTF.

This chain links TRBV12-3 or TRBV12-4 with TRBJ1-5; D is undetermined. The CDR3 is 13 amino acids. Trimming stripped 3 bases from V and 7 bases from J, with 10 bases between. The CDR3 protein is CASSFLSLQPQHF. CDR3 DNA sequence: TGTGCCAGCAGTTTCTTATCTCTACAGCCCCAGCATTTT.